This TCR beta chain emerged from a study of T-cell reconstitution after alpha-beta-depleted transplantation in children. About this clonotype: Its antigen remains unidentified.

Findings and caveats of the study: The origin of high day-60 TCRbeta diversity in some patients lay in surviving recipient T cells and thymic progenitors. One year after transplant, T-cell counts and diversity came mostly from newly produced T cells.

Unique molecular identifiers were incorporated into the prepared TCRbeta library. TCRdb reprocessed the PCR reads with MiXCR, giving one entry per CDR3 protein. Of 550,000 to 600,000 distinct CDR3 sequences detected, 23% appear once; the ten largest clones hold roughly 14%. Sequencing was performed on PBMCs, mostly from graft donor cells, taken 360 days after TCRalphabeta/CD19-depleted stem cell transplant. The source of this sequence is a boy in the first two years of life who had a stem cell transplant for acute myeloid leukemia, so the T cells may come from the graft donor.

The CDR3 spells CVGTAGGNGYTF. In DNA form, the CDR3 reads TGTGTCGGGACGGCAGGGGGCAATGGCTACACCTTC. The chain is built from TRBV7-6 and TRBJ1-2; 8 bases fit TRBD1. This CDR3 is built from 12 residues. Germline-derived CDR1 and CDR2 are SGHVS and FNYEAQ.